A single sample gave rise to the 24 T cell receptor beta chains below, sequenced in a study of regulatory T cells in long-lasting Graves disease. The time point here: newly diagnosed GD, antithyroid drugs for less than 3 months. PBMCs were the source of the RNA used for TCR sequencing. With iRepertoire HTBI primers and Arm-PCR of CDR3 regions, TCR beta libraries were built. TCRdb passed the multiplex PCR reads through MiXCR, listing each CDR3 protein once. This table holds about 470,000 distinct CDR3 sequences, approximately 15% found once. These sequences were also reported in another study, on T cells in Graves' hyperthyroidism and ophthalmopathy.

Specimen: peripheral blood mononuclear cells (PBMCs), collected at new diagnosis, from a patient treated with antithyroid drugs. The receptor set was obtained from a woman under 40 with Graves disease.

This clonotype was seen many times. The gene calls are TRBV12-5 and TRBJ2-3; TRBD2 aligns across 8 bases. Germline assignment: CDR1 LGHNT and CDR2 FRNRAP. Germline trimming cut 0 bases from V and 0 bases from J; bases unmatched to any gene: 8. CDR3 length: 18 amino acids. CDR3 protein: CASGLVLREVSSTDTQYF. CDR3 sequence (DNA): TGTGCTAGTGGTTTGGTACTGCGGGAGGTCTCCAGCACAGATACGCAGTATTTT.

This clonotype was observed many times. The V and J genes are TRBV27 and TRBJ2-7; D not resolved. CDR1 and CDR2 from the germline V gene are MNHEY and SMNVEV (reference sequence). This CDR3 has 12 residues. V was trimmed by 7 bases and J by 2 bases, leaving 9 bases between them. DNA for the CDR3: TGTGCCAGCATAAGTCCCGCCTACGAGCAGTACTTC. Translating gives CASISPAYEQYF.

This clonotype has ten or more counts. The chain is built from TRBV2 and TRBJ1-6, with 8 nucleotides matching TRBD1. The germline gives CDR1 SNHLY, CDR2 FYNNEI. V was pared by 6 bases and J by 5 bases, with 0 bases of the junction left unmatched. The CDR3 has 13 residues. CDR3 protein: CASRGQDNSPLHF. Written as DNA, the CDR3 is TGTGCCAGCAGGGGACAGGATAATTCACCCCTCCACTTT.

This clonotype came up a few times. This rearrangement joins TRBV29-1 to TRBJ2-4; TRBD1 is a possible D gene (7 bases). The germline CDR1 and CDR2 sequences are SQVTM and ANQGSEA. Deletions cut 0 bases from V and 7 bases from J, with 13 bases between. The CDR3 spans 14 residues. In nucleotides, the CDR3 is TGCAGCGTTGAAGACCCAGGGGGGAGGAACATTCAGTACTTC. As protein: CSVEDPGGRNIQYF.

The chain has TRBV7-9 and TRBJ1-1; weak D call: TRBD1 (5 bases). This CDR3 contains 12 residues. Germline loops: CDR1 SEHNR, CDR2 FQNEAQ (reference sequence). CDR3 sequence (DNA): TGTGCGGGACTAGGGATGAACACTGAAGCTTTCTTT. Its translation is CAGLGMNTEAFF.

Many counts were recorded for this clonotype. The chain combines TRBV6-1 with TRBJ1-1; D might be TRBD1 (6 bases). The germline CDR1 and CDR2 sequences are MNHNS and SASEGT. The CDR3 is made up of 16 amino acids. The V end lost 6 bases, the J end lost 0 bases, and 17 bases lay between the germline ends. CDR3 DNA sequence: TGTGCCAGCAGAAGTACTAGGACAGCTCTGAACACTGAAGCTTTCTTT. The encoded protein is CASRSTRTALNTEAFF.

Many counts were recorded for this clonotype. This sequence joins TRBV27 and TRBJ2-1; D remains ambiguous. Germline V gene lookup returns CDR1 MNHEY and CDR2 SMNVEV (reference sequence). The CDR3 spans 13 residues. The germline V and J ends were trimmed by 0 bases and 10 bases, with 10 bases remaining between them. CDR3: CASSLSPLLEQFF. For the CDR3, the DNA is TGTGCCAGCAGTTTATCGCCACTGTTAGAGCAGTTCTTC.

In this sample, this clonotype turned up many times. V and J are TRBV7-3 and TRBJ2-7, with 10 bases identical to TRBD1. Germline V gene data show CDR1 as SGHTA and CDR2 as FQGTGA. V lost 3 bases to trimming and J lost 2 bases; unmatched junction nucleotides: 7. The CDR3 is made up of 16 amino acids. In nucleotides, the CDR3 is TGTGCCAGCAGCTTGAATCCCGGGACAGGGGCCTACGAGCAGTACTTC. This gives the protein CASSLNPGTGAYEQYF. Combining the CDR3 with reference TRBV7-3 and TRBJ2-7 gives the whole variable domain GAGVSQTPSNKVTEKGKYVELRCDPISGHTALYWYRQSLGQGPEFLIYFQGTGAADDSGLPNDRFFAVRPEGSVSTLKIQRTERGDSAVYLCASSLNPGTGAYEQYFGPGTRLTVT.

This clonotype was picked up many times. The chain is built from TRBV20-1 and TRBJ2-5; 13 bases agree with TRBD2. Trimming removed 5 bases from V and 7 bases from J; junction bases left unmatched: 7. CDR3 length equals 14 residues. Germline V CDR1 and CDR2: DFQATT, SNEGSKA (reference sequence). The CDR3 DNA reads as TGCAGTGCTTCCGGGACTAGCGGGATTGGGACCCAGTACTTC. Translated: CSASGTSGIGTQYF.

For this clonotype: A much larger clone is a single base away; this may be a read error. The chain has TRBV27 and TRBJ1-1, with a weak D call TRBD1 (6 bases). The CDR3 is 14 residues long. The germline CDR1 and CDR2 sequences are MNHEY and SMNVEV (reference sequence). CDR3 sequence reads: CASIPDRPNTEALF. CDR3 bases: TGTGCCAGCATCCCTGACAGGCCGAACACTGAAGCTCTCTTT.

This clonotype was seen at least ten times. V gene TRBV7-9 combines with J gene TRBJ2-1, with 10 bases fitting TRBD2. The trim removed 5 bases at V and 4 bases at J, leaving 2 bases unmatched. The CDR3 has 14 residues. Looked up from germline, CDR1 is SEHNR and CDR2 is FQNEAQ (reference sequence). The CDR3 nucleotides are TGTGCCAGCAGCCCTAGCGGGAGTTACAATGAGCAGTTCTTC. This encodes CASSPSGSYNEQFF. The complete variable domain, with remaining parts taken from reference TRBV7-9 and TRBJ2-1, reads DTGVSQNPRHKITKRGQNVTFRCDPISEHNRLYWYRQTLGQGPEFLTYFQNEAQLEKSRLLSDRFSAERPKGSFSTLEIQRTEQGDSAMYLCASSPSGSYNEQFFGPGTRLTVL.

The CDR3 sequence is CASSIGGDWETQYF. The CDR3 region has the DNA TGTGCCAGTAGTATTGGAGGGGATTGGGAGACCCAGTACTTC. This sequence joins TRBV19 and TRBJ2-5, with D possibly matching TRBD2 (6 bases). Trimming cost V 3 bases and J 5 bases, with 13 bases left between them. In germline, CDR1 is LNHDA, CDR2 SQIVND (reference sequence). The CDR3 has 14 residues.

This chain links TRBV30 with TRBJ2-5; maybe TRBD1 (6 bases). CDR1 and CDR2 from the germline V gene are GTSNPN and SVGIG (reference sequence). This CDR3 has 13 amino acids. V lost 5 bases to trimming and J lost 4 bases, with 14 bases between them. CDR3 amino acids: CAWATGGVETQYF. CDR3 in DNA: TGTGCCTGGGCGACAGGTGGGGTAGAGACCCAGTACTTC. The entire variable domain, with the rest obtained from reference TRBV30 and TRBJ2-5, is as follows: SQTIHQWPATLVQPVGSPLSLECTVEGTSNPNLYWYRQAAGRGLQLLFYSVGIGQISSEVPQNLSASRPQDRQFILSSKKLLLSDSGFYLCAWATGGVETQYFGPGTRLLVL.

This chain joins TRBV16 and TRBJ2-7, with a possible D match to TRBD1 (6 bases). Deletions cut 1 base from V and 0 bases from J, with 13 bases between. The germline gives CDR1 KGHSY, CDR2 FQNENV. The CDR3 sequence is 16 residues long. The CDR3 region has the DNA TGTGCCAGCAGCCAATGGGGGCGAGATATCTCCTACGAGCAGTACTTC. Protein product: CASSQWGRDISYEQYF.

At least ten counts were recorded for this clonotype. This chain connects TRBV11-2 to TRBJ2-7; D is unresolved. The germline V gene encodes CDR1 SGHAT and CDR2 FQNNGV. This CDR3 contains 11 residues. Trimming cost V 4 bases and J 6 bases, with 7 bases left between them. The CDR3 DNA reads TGTGCCAGCAGCTATAGCCTCGAGCAGTACTTC. Encoded protein: CASSYSLEQYF.

This clonotype came up many times. The chain recombines TRBV7-2 with TRBJ2-7; TRBD1 is a possible D gene (7 bases). V was clipped by 5 bases and J by 3 bases, with 11 bases between them. Germline V gene sequence: CDR1 SGHTA, CDR2 FQGNSA. This CDR3 has 13 amino acids. The CDR3 sequence: CASSRGTVYEQYF. DNA for the CDR3: TGTGCCAGCAGCCGCGGGACAGTCTACGAGCAGTACTTC.

The V gene is TRBV28, the J gene TRBJ1-5, with 8 nucleotides matching TRBD1. Germline values: CDR1 MDHEN, CDR2 SYDVKM. The CDR3 sequence is 15 residues long. The V and J ends lost 4 bases and 5 bases, in that order; junction bases with no gene match: 7. The CDR3 nucleotides read TGTGCCAGCAGTTCCGCCCGGACAGGGTATCAGCCCCAGCATTTT. Translation gives CASSSARTGYQPQHF.

At least ten counts were recorded for this clonotype. The chain is built from TRBV27 and TRBJ1-5; D call uncertain. V lost 5 bases and J 1 base, leaving 3 bases between the germline ends. The CDR3 consists of 12 residues. CDR1 is MNHEY and CDR2 is SMNVEV in the germline V gene (reference sequence). The CDR3 DNA reads TGTGCCAGCAGTCAAAGCAATCAGCCCCAGCATTTT. It encodes CASSQSNQPQHF.

The chain joins TRBV9 to TRBJ2-1, with 9 nucleotides matching TRBD1. This CDR3 contains 16 residues. CDR1 is SGDLS and CDR2 is YYNGEE in the germline V gene. With V trimmed by 3 bases and J by 7 bases, 11 bases remained unmatched. The CDR3 nucleotides read TGTGCCAGCAGCGCTCCCGGGACAGGGAAGAGGAATGAGCAGTTCTTC. This translates into CASSAPGTGKRNEQFF.

This clonotype was recorded many times. V and J are TRBV27 and TRBJ2-7; D may correspond to TRBD1 or TRBD2 (6 bases each). The CDR3 totals 14 residues. The germline V and J ends were trimmed by 3 bases and 2 bases, with 11 bases remaining between them. Per germline, CDR1 MNHEY and CDR2 SMNVEV (reference sequence). In nucleotides, the CDR3 is TGTGCCAGCAGTTTCGGGGGCGATACCTACGAGCAGTACTTC. It is translated as CASSFGGDTYEQYF.

Details on this clonotype: A much larger clone sits a single nucleotide away, making a read error possible. The genes are TRBV13 and TRBJ2-5; 12 bases are shared with TRBD2. After removal of 3 bases from V and 3 bases from J, the junction contained 5 bases not matched to a gene. CDR3 length equals 16 residues. Per the germline V gene, CDR1 is PRHDT and CDR2 is FYEKMQ (reference sequence). The CDR3 DNA follows: TGTGCCAGCAGCTTGGAACGACTAGCGGGAGAAGAGACCCAGTACTTC. Amino acid sequence: CASSLERLAGEETQYF.

There are many counts of this clonotype. This sequence joins TRBV12-3 or TRBV12-4 and TRBJ2-2, with D maybe TRBD2 (6 bases). Deletions cut 2 bases from V and 1 base from J, with 11 bases between. The CDR3 loop spans 16 amino acids. CDR3 nucleotide sequence: TGTGCCAGCAGTTTATACGGGAGTCGGAACACCGGGGAGCTGTTTTTT. Protein sequence: CASSLYGSRNTGELFF.

This clonotype has ten or more counts. The DNA for the CDR3 is TGTGCCAGCAGCCCTAGCGGGGGGAGCTCCTACAATGAGCAGTTCTTC. This encodes CASSPSGGSSYNEQFF. The rearrangement joins TRBV12-3 or TRBV12-4 to TRBJ2-1; 11 bases map to TRBD2. The CDR3 runs 16 residues. The trim removed 6 bases at V and 0 bases at J, leaving 4 bases unmatched.

This clonotype has a count of ten or more. The CDR3 is CASSIARGSYEQYF. CDR3 DNA sequence: TGCGCCAGCAGCATCGCCAGGGGCTCCTACGAGCAGTACTTC. The V call is TRBV5-1, the J call TRBJ2-7, with a possible D match to TRBD1 (6 bases). The CDR3 is 14 amino acids. V dropped 4 bases and J dropped 0 bases, with 11 bases sitting between them. Germline V CDR1 and CDR2: SGHRS, YFSETQ.